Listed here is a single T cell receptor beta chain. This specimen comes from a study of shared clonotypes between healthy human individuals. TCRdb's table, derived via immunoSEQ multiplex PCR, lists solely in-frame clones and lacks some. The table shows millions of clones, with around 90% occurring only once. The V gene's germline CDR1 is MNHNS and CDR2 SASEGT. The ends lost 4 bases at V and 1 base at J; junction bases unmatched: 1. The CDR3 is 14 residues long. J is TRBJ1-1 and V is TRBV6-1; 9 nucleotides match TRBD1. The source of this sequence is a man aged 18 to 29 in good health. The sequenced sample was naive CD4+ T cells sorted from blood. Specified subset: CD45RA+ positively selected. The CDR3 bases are TGTGCCAGCAGTGGGGACAGGGCGAACACTGAAGCTTTCTTT. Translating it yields CASSGDRANTEAFF.